Following are 15 T cell receptor beta chains from one sample sequenced in a study of a mutant IDH1 vaccine in newly diagnosed glioma. TCRdb's table, derived via immunoSEQ multiplex PCR, lists solely in-frame clones and lacks some. The sample consists of 24,000 or so clones, around 82% of them appearing once. The antigens these receptors bind are not known. The time point was: week 47, end of study. With topical imiquimod, each dose of the vaccine consisted of 300 ug of mutant IDH1 20-mer peptide. Here the sequenced sample was PBMCs, taken from a glioma patient whose treatment included an IDH1 peptide vaccine. The receptors were gathered from a man aged 40-55 years with glioma.

J is TRBJ2-7 and V is TRBV7-9; D could derive from TRBD1 or TRBD2 (5 bases each). Germline CDR1 SEHNR, CDR2 FQNEAQ (reference sequence). Trimming took 5 bases from V and 1 from J, leaving 12 bases between them. The CDR3 covers 14 residues. Here the CDR3 reads CASSPGAASYEQYF. Here the CDR3 DNA reads TGTGCCAGCAGCCCCGGGGCGGCGTCCTACGAGCAGTACTTC.

V usage is TRBV5-1 and J usage is TRBJ2-1, with D perhaps matching TRBD1 (5 bases). Trimming cost V 2 bases and J 0 bases, with 21 bases left between them. CDR3 size: 19 residues. Germline loops: CDR1 SGHRS, CDR2 YFSETQ. CDR3 sequence reads: CASSFRTPNTPSSYNEQFF. DNA for the CDR3: TGCGCCAGCAGCTTTCGGACACCTAATACCCCCAGCTCCTACAATGAGCAGTTCTTC.

V is TRBV27 and J is TRBJ1-1; D call uncertain. The V gene lost 0 bases and the J gene lost 1 base, with 6 bases spanning the gap. The germline V gene encodes CDR1 MNHEY and CDR2 SMNVEV (reference sequence). This CDR3 comprises 14 residues. CDR3 residues: CASSLSPANTEAFF. The CDR3 nucleotides are TGTGCCAGCAGTTTATCTCCAGCGAACACTGAAGCTTTCTTT.

The chain carries TRBV7-2 and TRBJ2-3, with D perhaps TRBD2 (5 bases). The germline V gene encodes CDR1 SGHTA and CDR2 FQGNSA. The CDR3 consists of 15 residues. The V end was cut by 1 base, the J end by 2 bases, with 10 bases between. This CDR3 is CASSLEGGPTDTQYF. The CDR3 coding sequence is TGTGCCAGCAGCTTAGAGGGCGGGCCCACAGATACGCAGTATTTT.

The chain combines TRBV7-9 with TRBJ1-5; D is possibly TRBD1 (5 bases). This CDR3 is built from 16 residues. Germline CDR1 is SEHNR and CDR2 is FQNEAQ (reference sequence). Trimming left V 0 bases short and J 4 bases short, with 13 bases between. CDR3 DNA: TGTGCCAGCAGCTTAGCGTCGGGGGTTCGAAATCAGCCCCAGCATTTT. Its translation is CASSLASGVRNQPQHF.

The chain couples TRBV7-8 to TRBJ1-2, with D unresolved. The CDR3 consists of 12 residues. The germline V and J ends were trimmed by 6 bases and 8 bases, with 13 bases remaining between them. The V gene's germline CDR1 is SGHVS and CDR2 FQNEAQ. CDR3 in amino acids: CASSAGLRGYTF. The CDR3 DNA follows: TGTGCCAGCAGTGCAGGTCTCCGGGGCTACACCTTC. The complete variable domain, with remaining parts taken from reference TRBV7-8 and TRBJ1-2, reads GAGVSQSPRYKVAKRGQDVALRCDPISGHVSLFWYQQALGQGPEFLTYFQNEAQLDKSGLPSDRFFAERPEGSVSTLKIQRTQQEDSAVYLCASSAGLRGYTFGSGTRLTVV.

This chain joins TRBV6-4 and TRBJ2-7; 14 bases are a match to TRBD2. V lost 6 bases and J lost 5; bases outside the gene matches: 6. CDR1 is MRHNA, CDR2 SNTAGT, per germline. The CDR3 sequence is 15 residues long. CDR3 bases: TGTGCCAGCAGCCCGACTAGCGGGAGGGCAAACGAGCAGTACTTC. It translates to CASSPTSGRANEQYF.

The V gene is TRBV7-2, the J gene TRBJ2-7, with D possibly matching TRBD1 (6 bases). The germline CDR1 and CDR2 sequences are SGHTA and FQGNSA. Between the trimmed V and J ends, which lost 2 bases and 6 bases, there was a span of 11 bases. CDR3 length equals 13 residues. The CDR3 DNA reads TGTGCCAGCAGCTTAATCGGACAGTTCGAGCAGTACTTC. As protein: CASSLIGQFEQYF.

The gene calls are TRBV29-1 and TRBJ2-1; D remains ambiguous. The CDR3 covers 11 residues. Germline values: CDR1 SQVTM, CDR2 ANQGSEA. Trimming removed 4 bases at V and 7 bases at J, with 8 bases between. CDR3 sequence reads: CSVVRSNEQFF. The CDR3 DNA reads TGCAGCGTTGTACGGTCGAATGAGCAGTTCTTC.

This chain links TRBV6-1 with TRBJ2-3; D gene unclear. The CDR3 totals 17 residues. CDR1 is MNHNS and CDR2 is SASEGT in the germline V gene. The germline V and J ends were trimmed by 2 bases and 0 bases, with 15 bases remaining between them. The CDR3 reads CASSERFLASSTDTQYF. CDR3 bases: TGTGCCAGCAGTGAAAGGTTCTTAGCTTCTAGCACAGATACGCAGTATTTT.

This clone is medium-sized in the sample. This sequence joins TRBV14 and TRBJ2-7, with 7 bases that match TRBD1. This CDR3 has 14 amino acids. J was trimmed by 6 bases and V by 4 bases; bases with no gene match: 9. CDR1 is SGHDN, CDR2 FVKESK, per germline. The CDR3 reads CASSLQTGIGEQYF. The CDR3 DNA is TGTGCCAGCAGCCTACAGACAGGGATCGGCGAGCAGTACTTC. The entire variable domain, with the rest obtained from reference TRBV14 and TRBJ2-7, is as follows: EAGVTQFPSHSVIEKGQTVTLRCDPISGHDNLYWYRRVMGKEIKFLLHFVKESKQDESGMPNNRFLAERTGGTYSTLKVQPAELEDSGVYFCASSLQTGIGEQYFGPGTRLTVT.

V is TRBV5-6 and J is TRBJ2-1; TRBD2 agrees at 7 bases. The CDR3 length is 15 residues. Losses at the gene ends were 0 bases for V and 3 bases for J; bases not matched to a gene: 3. Germline V gene sequence: CDR1 SGHDT, CDR2 YYEEEE. In nucleotides, the CDR3 is TGTGCCAGCAGCTTGGGGGGAGGGATCTACAATGAGCAGTTCTTC. Its protein is CASSLGGGIYNEQFF.

This chain connects TRBV5-5 to TRBJ1-1, with D hard to call. Between the trimmed V and J ends, which lost 0 bases and 4 bases, there was a span of 4 bases. This CDR3 region has 12 residues. Per the germline V gene, CDR1 is SGHKS and CDR2 is YYEKEE (reference sequence). CDR3 sequence (DNA): TGTGCCAGCAGCTTGGGCAGCACTGAAGCTTTCTTT. This encodes CASSLGSTEAFF.

For the CDR3, the DNA is TGTGCCAGCAGCCGTGATGGCCCGAGCTCCTACGAGCAGTACTTC. This sequence encodes CASSRDGPSSYEQYF. The rearrangement links TRBV7-9 to TRBJ2-7, with D hard to call. Germline V gives CDR1 SEHNR, CDR2 FQNEAQ (reference sequence). V was pared by 5 bases and J by 0 bases, with 14 bases between. The CDR3 covers 15 residues.

This sequence joins TRBV19 and TRBJ2-7; D is undetermined. The ends were cut back, 6 bases at V and 3 bases at J, with 12 bases in the middle. CDR1 and CDR2 from the germline V gene are LNHDA and SQIVND (reference sequence). This CDR3 region has 13 residues. The CDR3 protein is CASRSSDGYEQYF. CDR3 sequence (DNA): TGTGCCAGTAGATCCAGCGACGGCTACGAGCAGTACTTC.